What follows are 27 T cell receptor beta chains derived from one specimen sequenced in a study of control samples from healthy donors and cancer patients. Clones were sequenced by immunoSEQ multiplex PCR, and TCRdb holds only the in-frame ones, with some missing. Of some 96,000 clones in the sample, more than 80% were seen once. Source material: blood. The receptors stem from a young man in good health.

The chain has TRBV18 and TRBJ2-2, with no clear D. The CDR3 runs to 16 residues. Germline V gives CDR1 KGHSH, CDR2 LQKENI. The V end was cut by 3 bases, the J end by 1 base, with 12 bases between. DNA for the CDR3: TGTGCCAGCTCACCCACCCACGCAAGGAACACCGGGGAGCTGTTTTTT. Its protein is CASSPTHARNTGELFF.

This clone came up a few times. The chain has TRBV19 and TRBJ1-1; TRBD1 agrees at 7 bases. CDR3 length: 14 amino acids. The germline CDR1 and CDR2 sequences are LNHDA and SQIVND (reference sequence). Unmatched junction bases numbered 12, after V lost 7 bases and J lost 7 bases. The CDR3 spells CASTKRDRGGEAFF. The CDR3 DNA reads TGTGCCAGTACCAAAAGGGACAGAGGGGGTGAAGCTTTCTTT.

The chain joins TRBV9 to TRBJ1-2; TRBD1 agrees at 8 bases. The V and J ends lost 0 bases and 2 bases, in that order; junction bases with no gene match: 0. The CDR3 consists of 14 residues. Germline lookup yields CDR1 SGDLS and CDR2 YYNGEE. This CDR3 is CASSVGQGNYGYTF. The CDR3 nucleotides read TGTGCCAGCAGCGTAGGACAGGGGAACTATGGCTACACCTTC.

The chain recombines TRBV4-3 with TRBJ1-2, with 12 bases fitting TRBD1. The CDR3 loop spans 14 amino acids. V was pared by 2 bases and J by 13 bases, with 8 bases of the junction left unmatched. Germline V lookup: CDR1 LGHNA, CDR2 YSLEER. The chain's CDR3 is CASSQLGTGGASTF. As DNA, the CDR3 is TGCGCCAGCAGCCAACTCGGGACAGGGGGCGCTTCCACCTTC.

This chain connects TRBV7-6 to TRBJ2-3; D possibly corresponds to TRBD2 (5 bases). The V and J ends lost 5 bases and 2 bases respectively, with 17 bases between them. Germline loops: CDR1 SGHVS, CDR2 FNYEAQ. The CDR3 is 16 amino acids. The CDR3 loop reads CASSLGNLAPTDTQYF. CDR3 DNA: TGTGCCAGCAGCCTCGGCAATCTAGCCCCCACAGATACGCAGTATTTT. The full variable domain, completed using reference TRBV7-6 and TRBJ2-3, is GAGVSQSPRYKVTKRGQDVALRCDPISGHVSLYWYRQALGQGPEFLTYFNYEAQQDKSGLPNDRFSAERPEGSISTLTIQRTEQRDSAMYRCASSLGNLAPTDTQYFGPGTRLTVL.

The chain links TRBV9 to TRBJ2-7; D may be TRBD1 or TRBD2 (5 bases each). V dropped 4 bases and J dropped 3 bases, with 17 bases sitting between them. The CDR3 covers 15 residues. CDR1 is SGDLS and CDR2 is YYNGEE in the germline V gene. The DNA of the CDR3 is TGTGCCAGCAGCCCCCACCCCGGGACCCTCTACGAGCAGTACTTC. Its translation: CASSPHPGTLYEQYF.

The chain employs TRBV6-4 and TRBJ2-3; D might be TRBD2 (6 bases). V lost 3 bases and J 2 bases, leaving 9 bases between the germline ends. This CDR3 is built from 14 residues. Germline loops: CDR1 MRHNA, CDR2 SNTAGT. The CDR3 DNA sequence: TGTGCCAGCAGTGATGGGACTGACACAGATACGCAGTATTTT. Its protein is CASSDGTDTDTQYF.

V is TRBV4-1 and J is TRBJ2-7; D remains ambiguous. Germline CDR1 reads MGHRA; CDR2 reads YSYEKL. V was pared by 0 bases and J by 2 bases, with 11 bases between. This CDR3 has 15 residues. The CDR3 loop reads CASSQDLIRTYEQYF. The CDR3 DNA is TGCGCCAGCAGCCAAGACCTCATTAGAACCTACGAGCAGTACTTC.

The chain joins TRBV30 to TRBJ1-2; 9 nucleotides match TRBD1. The V gene end was trimmed by 0 bases and the J gene end by 7 bases; junction bases not matched to a gene: 6. The CDR3 contains 14 residues. In germline, CDR1 is GTSNPN, CDR2 SVGIG (reference sequence). CDR3 in DNA: TGTGCCTGGAGTGTACAAACAGGGGGCGTTGGCTACACCTTC. Its protein product is CAWSVQTGGVGYTF.

This sequence joins TRBV24-1 and TRBJ1-1; D call uncertain. Germline CDR1 and CDR2: KGHDR and SFDVKD. The CDR3 runs 11 residues. V shed 8 bases and J shed 4 bases, with 7 bases lying between them. CDR3 nucleotides: TGTGCCACCATGATGGGCACTGAAGCTTTCTTT. This codes for CATMMGTEAFF.

This clone was recorded only once. V gene TRBV5-1 combines with J gene TRBJ2-2, with D unresolved. With 4 bases removed from V and 0 bases from J, the gap between germline ends came to 10 bases. Germline V gene data show CDR1 as SGHRS and CDR2 as YFSETQ. This CDR3 comprises 15 residues. CDR3 sequence reads: CASSPTTPNTGELFF. In nucleotides, the CDR3 is TGCGCCAGCAGCCCTACAACACCGAACACCGGGGAGCTGTTTTTT.

The genes are TRBV5-1 and TRBJ2-2, with D possibly called TRBD1 or TRBD2 (5 bases each). This CDR3 region has 15 residues. The germline gives CDR1 SGHRS, CDR2 YFSETQ. Trimming took off 0 bases at V and 4 bases at J, with 10 bases between the two ends. CDR3 nucleotide sequence: TGCGCCAGCAGCTTGGTGGGGGACCCCACCGGGGAGCTGTTTTTT. As protein: CASSLVGDPTGELFF.

The V and J genes are TRBV27 and TRBJ2-2, with unresolved D. Germline loops: CDR1 MNHEY, CDR2 SMNVEV (reference sequence). The germline V and J ends were trimmed by 3 bases and 4 bases, with 6 bases remaining between them. This CDR3 is built from 13 residues. This chain's CDR3 is CASSFSFTGELFF. The DNA for the CDR3 is TGTGCCAGCAGTTTTTCGTTCACCGGGGAGCTGTTTTTT.

The rearrangement uses TRBV11-2 and TRBJ1-2; 7 positions agree with TRBD1. Germline values: CDR1 SGHAT, CDR2 FQNNGV. The CDR3 has 14 residues. The V segment lost 5 bases and the J segment 5 bases; nucleotides outside the gene matches: 8. The CDR3 DNA follows: TGTGCCAGCAGCGCCAGACAGGGCTTATATGGCTACACCTTC. It yields the protein CASSARQGLYGYTF.

The gene calls are TRBV11-2 and TRBJ1-4; 7 bases map to TRBD1. J gave up 4 bases and V 4 bases, and 6 bases lay outside the gene matches. This CDR3 spans 15 amino acids. The germline V gene has CDR1 SGHAT and CDR2 FQNNGV. The CDR3 DNA follows: TGTGCCAGCAGCTCAGGACAGGCGGTTAATGAAAAACTGTTTTTT. Encoded protein: CASSSGQAVNEKLFF.

The chain is built from TRBV3-1 (or the pseudogene TRBV3-2) and TRBJ1-1, with TRBD1 as a possible D gene (5 bases). The CDR3 covers 14 residues. Trimming stripped 5 bases from V and 1 base from J, with 11 bases between. Germline V CDR1 and CDR2: LGHDT, YNNKEL (reference sequence). The CDR3 coding sequence is TGTGCCAGCAGCTCAGGGATCGGGAACACTGAAGCTTTCTTT. It translates to CASSSGIGNTEAFF.

The chain joins TRBV2 to TRBJ1-1, with 9 bases fitting TRBD1. Germline V gene data show CDR1 as SNHLY and CDR2 as FYNNEI. V lost 8 bases to trimming and J lost 7 bases; unmatched junction nucleotides: 8. This CDR3 is built from 13 residues. Here the CDR3 reads CASRPPGQGEAFF. The CDR3 DNA reads TGTGCCAGCCGACCCCCGGGACAGGGTGAAGCTTTCTTT.

V usage is TRBV7-9 and J usage is TRBJ2-1, with D perhaps TRBD1 (5 bases). The CDR3 has 17 amino acids. Between the trimmed V and J ends, which lost 1 base and 1 base, there was a span of 14 bases. Germline V gene lookup returns CDR1 SEHNR and CDR2 FQNEAQ (reference sequence). The CDR3 nucleotides are TGTGCCAGCAGCTTAGAGGGGTGGAACCCATCCTACAATGAGCAGTTCTTC. Translated, it gives CASSLEGWNPSYNEQFF.

The rearrangement joins TRBV12-3 or TRBV12-4 to TRBJ2-7; D ambiguous. Between the trimmed V and J ends, which lost 5 bases and 4 bases, there was a span of 6 bases. The CDR3 covers 11 residues. For the CDR3, the DNA is TGTGCCAGCAGTCGCCTTTACGAGCAGTACTTC. Its translation: CASSRLYEQYF.

This rearrangement joins TRBV21-1 to TRBJ1-4. TRBV21-1 is a pseudogene. The CDR3 contains 16 residues. In nucleotides, the CDR3 is TGTGCCAGCAGCAACAGCCGCGTGTTAAGGTTCGAAAAACTGTTTTTT. Translating gives CASSNSRVLRFEKLFF.

This clone was detected once. As DNA, the CDR3 is TGTGCCAGCAGTAAGACAGGGTATAGCAATCAGCCCCAGCATTTT. The encoded protein is CASSKTGYSNQPQHF. V gene TRBV6-5 combines with J gene TRBJ1-5, with 7 bases aligning to TRBD1. CDR3 length: 15 residues. The ends lost 5 bases at V and 0 bases at J; junction bases unmatched: 4. Germline V lookup: CDR1 MNHEY, CDR2 SVGAGI.

The chain links TRBV4-1 to TRBJ2-1, with TRBD2 matching over 8 bases. The germline gives CDR1 MGHRA, CDR2 YSYEKL. V shed 4 bases and J 0 bases; nucleotides not matched to a gene: 5. The CDR3 extends over 16 amino acids. The CDR3 DNA follows: TGCGCCAGCAGCCCCTCCGGGGGGGCCTCCTACAATGAGCAGTTCTTC. Its translation: CASSPSGGASYNEQFF.

Points on this clone: Because the CDR3 is missing its conserved closing phenylalanine or tryptophan, this is likely a read error. The limits of the CDR3 on the DNA are not certain, so only TCRdb's listed CDR3 is given. V gene TRBV3-1 (or the pseudogene TRBV3-2) combines with J gene TRBJ1-2. The germline CDR1 and CDR2 sequences are LGHDT and YNNKEL (reference sequence). The CDR3 length is 11 residues, termini included. CDR3 loop: CASSQGNRFVL.

The CDR3 coding sequence is TGTGCCAGCAGACGGACAGGGCTAAACACTGAAGCTTTCTTT. Its protein product is CASRRTGLNTEAFF. The chain employs TRBV6-5 and TRBJ1-1; TRBD1 matches at 8 bases. After removal of 6 bases from V and 2 bases from J, the junction contained 5 bases not matched to a gene. The CDR3 sequence is 14 residues long. CDR1 is MNHEY and CDR2 is SVGAGI in the germline V gene.

This chain uses TRBV2 with TRBJ1-4, with D perhaps TRBD1 (6 bases). From germline, CDR1 is SNHLY and CDR2 FYNNEI. The CDR3 loop spans 16 amino acids. The V end lost 3 bases, the J end lost 7 bases, and 18 bases lay between the germline ends. The CDR3 sequence: CASSEGDKVRGEKLFF. The CDR3 DNA sequence: TGTGCCAGCAGTGAGGGGGACAAGGTCCGTGGTGAAAAACTGTTTTTT.

The chain couples TRBV7-8 to TRBJ1-1; D might be TRBD1 (6 bases). The CDR3 is made up of 14 amino acids. Germline V gene lookup returns CDR1 SGHVS and CDR2 FQNEAQ. Trimming removed 2 bases from V and 1 base from J, with 8 bases in between. CDR3 coding DNA: TGTGCCAGCAGCTTACGGACAGCGAACACTGAAGCTTTCTTT. Residues: CASSLRTANTEAFF.

This sequence joins TRBV12-3 or TRBV12-4 and TRBJ1-6; D ambiguous. The CDR3 is 13 amino acids. Trimming left V 5 bases short and J 6 bases short, with 8 bases between. Written as DNA, the CDR3 is TGTGCCAGCAGTACGGGCCTTAATTCACCCCTCCACTTT. This gives the protein CASSTGLNSPLHF.